This T cell receptor beta chain was documented in a study of blood T cell repertoires in COVID-19. Study summary: Acute-phase and convalescent COVID-19 samples originated in the United States, Italy and Spain. Sources were T cells, B-cell-depleted T cells, or PBMCs; the material itself was cDNA or gDNA.

Source study methods: Amplification of reference gene primers provided the estimated nucleated cell counts. Method: immunoSEQ multiplex PCR; TCRdb's copy keeps in-frame clones and lacks some. V, J and clone size were drawn from that table, and D and trimming were deduced from the DNA. The table lists about 94,000 clones, around 86% of them singletons, with less than 5% in the top ten. V dropped 5 bases and J dropped 4 bases, with 8 bases sitting between them. Per germline, CDR1 SGHTA and CDR2 FQGNSA. The CDR3 covers 12 residues. The sequencing sample was made of peripheral blood. This chain connects TRBV7-2 to TRBJ1-1; D is unresolved. This receptor was obtained from a woman aged 80 or over with acute or convalescent COVID-19. DNA of the CDR3: TGTGCCAGCAGCCACCTAGGCACTGAAGCTTTCTTT. Amino acids: CASSHLGTEAFF.